The 6 T cell receptor beta chains in this list originate from one sample, sequenced in a study of shared clonotypes between healthy human individuals. Method: immunoSEQ multiplex PCR; TCRdb's copy keeps in-frame clones and lacks some. Of 630,000 or so clones in the sample, roughly 98% were seen once. Naive-designated CD8 cells lacked CD45RO, were positively enriched for CCR7, and omitted terminally differentiated effector memory CD45RA+ cells. Sequenced sample: naive CD8+ T cells sorted from blood. These receptors all come from a man aged 30 to 39 in good health.

This chain connects TRBV2 to TRBJ1-2, with 8 bases matching TRBD1. V lost 4 bases to trimming and J lost 0 bases; unmatched junction nucleotides: 7. This CDR3 region has 16 residues. Germline V gives CDR1 SNHLY, CDR2 FYNNEI. The CDR3 DNA sequence: TGTGCCAGCAGTGTCCCCGGACAGGGCCCTAACTATGGCTACACCTTC. Its translation: CASSVPGQGPNYGYTF.

The V call is TRBV7-9, the J call TRBJ1-4, with unresolved D. V was pared by 0 bases and J by 12 bases, with 8 bases between. The CDR3 has 12 residues. Germline V lookup: CDR1 SEHNR, CDR2 FQNEAQ (reference sequence). This CDR3 reads CASSLAGTQLFF. The CDR3 nucleotides are TGTGCCAGCAGCTTAGCCGGAACACAACTGTTTTTT.

This rearrangement joins TRBV6-4 to TRBJ1-5; a possible D gene is TRBD1 (5 bases). The germline gives CDR1 MRHNA, CDR2 SNTAGT. V was shortened by 5 bases and J by 0 bases, with 8 bases between the two germline ends. The CDR3 loop spans 14 amino acids. The CDR3 nucleotides are TGTGCCAGCAGTAGGGGCAATAGCAATCAGCCCCAGCATTTT. Protein product: CASSRGNSNQPQHF.

For this clone: The same CDR3 arises from other DNA sequences in this sample as well. The J gene is TRBJ2-7, the V gene TRBV13, with 10 positions matching TRBD2. Germline V CDR1 and CDR2: PRHDT, FYEKMQ (reference sequence). Trimming removed 2 bases from V and 2 bases from J; junction bases left unmatched: 0. The CDR3 covers 14 residues. The CDR3 protein is CASSLLAGAYEQYF. For the CDR3, the DNA is TGTGCCAGCAGCTTACTAGCGGGGGCCTACGAGCAGTACTTC. The complete variable domain, with remaining parts taken from reference TRBV13 and TRBJ2-7, reads AAGVIQSPRHLIKEKRETATLKCYPIPRHDTVYWYQQGPGQDPQFLISFYEKMQSDKGSIPDRFSAQQFSDYHSELNMSSLELGDSALYFCASSLLAGAYEQYFGPGTRLTVT.

This chain connects TRBV11-2 to TRBJ2-7; 7 bases agree with TRBD2. CDR3 size: 15 residues. The germline CDR1 and CDR2 sequences are SGHAT and FQNNGV. V lost 5 bases, J lost 2 bases, and 9 bases stayed unmatched. CDR3 bases: TGTGCCAGCAGCAACCCGGGACTAAATACCTACGAGCAGTACTTC. Its protein is CASSNPGLNTYEQYF.

The gene calls are TRBV27 and TRBJ2-7; D remains unclear. Germline V CDR1 and CDR2: MNHEY, SMNVEV (reference sequence). The CDR3 has 13 residues. V gave up 3 bases and J gave up 4 bases, with 10 bases separating them. The CDR3 here is CASSFTRNYEQYF. The CDR3 bases are TGTGCCAGCAGTTTTACCCGGAATTACGAGCAGTACTTC.